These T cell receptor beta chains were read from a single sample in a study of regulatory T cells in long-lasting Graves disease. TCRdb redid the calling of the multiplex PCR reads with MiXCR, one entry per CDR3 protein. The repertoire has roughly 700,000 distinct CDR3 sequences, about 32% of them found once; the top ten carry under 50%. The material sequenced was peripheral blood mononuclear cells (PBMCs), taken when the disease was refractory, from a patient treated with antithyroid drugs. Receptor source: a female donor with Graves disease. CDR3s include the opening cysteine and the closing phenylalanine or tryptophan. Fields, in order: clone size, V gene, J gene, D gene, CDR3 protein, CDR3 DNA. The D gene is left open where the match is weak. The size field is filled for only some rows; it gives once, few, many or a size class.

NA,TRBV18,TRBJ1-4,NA,CASSPVGAGEKLFF,TGTGCCAGCTCACCAGTGGGGGCCGGCGAAAAACTGTTTTTT
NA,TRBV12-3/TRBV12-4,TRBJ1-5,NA,CASSFAQGFNQPQHF,TGTGCCAGCAGTTTCGCACAGGGTTTCAATCAGCCCCAGCATTTT
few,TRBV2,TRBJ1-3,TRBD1,CASREQGSGNTIYF,TGTGCCAGCAGAGAACAGGGGTCTGGAAACACCATATATTTT
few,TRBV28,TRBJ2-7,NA,CASSSPGAATYEQYF,TGTGCCAGCAGTTCGCCAGGAGCGGCTACCTACGAGCAGTACTTC
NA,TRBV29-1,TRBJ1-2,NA,CSVGTPGRVDGYTF,TGCAGCGTTGGAACCCCCGGGAGGGTAGATGGCTACACCTTC
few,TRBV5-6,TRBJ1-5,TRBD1,CASSLNSGQGSQPQHF,TGTGCCAGCAGCTTGAATTCCGGACAGGGCAGTCAGCCCCAGCATTTT
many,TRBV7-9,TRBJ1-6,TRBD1,CASSFGDRVGSPLHF,TGTGCCAGCAGCTTTGGGGACAGGGTTGGATCACCCCTCCACTTT
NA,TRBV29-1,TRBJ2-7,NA,CSVGTPSSYEQYF,TGCAGCGTCGGGACACCATCCTCCTACGAGCAGTACTTC
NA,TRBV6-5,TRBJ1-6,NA,CASSYSGYSHLHF,TGTGCCAGCAGTTACTCAGGGTATTCACACCTCCACTTT
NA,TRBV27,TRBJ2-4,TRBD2,CASSSSTSRSDIQYF,TGTGCCAGCAGCTCCTCGACTAGCCGGAGTGACATTCAGTACTTC
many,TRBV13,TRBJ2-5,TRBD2,CASSSRTSGKETQYF,TGTGCCAGCAGCTCACGGACTAGCGGGAAAGAGACCCAGTACTTC
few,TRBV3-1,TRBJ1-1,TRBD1,CASSHRDRHEPFF,TGTGCCAGCAGCCATCGGGACAGACATGAACCTTTCTTT
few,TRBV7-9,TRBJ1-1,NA,CASSLQQAAEAFF,TGTGCCAGCAGCTTACAACAGGCTGCTGAAGCTTTCTTT
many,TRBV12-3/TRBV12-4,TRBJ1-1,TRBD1,CASSFRGLISEAFF,TGTGCCAGCAGCTTCAGGGGGCTTATCTCTGAAGCTTTCTTT
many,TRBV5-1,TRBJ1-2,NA,CASSLQQGRVYGYTF,TGCGCCAGCAGCTTGCAGCAGGGCAGGGTTTATGGCTACACCTTC
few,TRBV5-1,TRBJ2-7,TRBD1,CASSVIQGGEQYF,TGTGCCAGCAGCGTTATACAGGGGGGCGAGCAGTACTTC
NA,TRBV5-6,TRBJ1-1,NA,CASSGAGRGTEAFF,TGTGCCAGCAGCGGAGCAGGGCGAGGCACTGAAGCTTTCTTT
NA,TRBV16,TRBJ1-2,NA,CASSQLGGSYGYTF,TGTGCCAGCAGCCAACTTGGCGGGTCCTATGGCTACACCTTC
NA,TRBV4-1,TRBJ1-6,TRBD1,CASSPPPGQATRLHF,TGCGCCAGCAGCCCCCCCCCGGGACAGGCAACCCGCCTCCACTTT
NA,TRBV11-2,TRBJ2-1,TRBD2,CASSPGLLYNEQFF,TGTGCCAGCAGCCCGGGACTACTCTACAATGAGCAGTTCTTC
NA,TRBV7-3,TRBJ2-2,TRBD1,CASSMTGPGELFF,TGTGCCAGCAGCATGACAGGGCCCGGGGAGCTGTTTTTT
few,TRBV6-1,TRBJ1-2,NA,CASSPGLAGTF,TGTGCCAGCAGTCCCGGACTCGCCGGGACCTTC
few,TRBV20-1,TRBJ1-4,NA,CSAKSGSTNEKLFF,TGCAGTGCGAAATCGGGTTCAACTAATGAAAAACTGTTTTTT
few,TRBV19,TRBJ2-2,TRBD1,CASSIGTGGITGELFF,TGTGCCAGTAGTATAGGGACAGGGGGGATCACCGGGGAGCTGTTTTTT
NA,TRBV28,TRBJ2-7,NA,CASSLPGLDEQYF,TGTGCCAGCAGTTTACCTGGACTTGACGAGCAGTACTTC
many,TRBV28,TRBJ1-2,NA,CASSLSLGAGAPGYTF,TGTGCCAGCAGTTTATCCCTCGGTGCGGGGGCGCCTGGCTACACCTTC
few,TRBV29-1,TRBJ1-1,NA,CSVVPSPGDTEAFF,TGCAGCGTTGTTCCTTCCCCAGGGGACACTGAAGCTTTCTTT
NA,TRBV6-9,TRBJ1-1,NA,CASSYEMEKVSAFF,TGTGCCAGCAGTTACGAGATGGAAAAAGTTTCAGCTTTCTTT
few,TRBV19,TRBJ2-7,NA,CASSIARAYEQYF,TGTGCCAGTAGTATAGCCCGAGCCTACGAGCAGTACTTC
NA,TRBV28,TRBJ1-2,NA,CASSSTVRGVEGEANYGYTF,TGTGCCAGCAGCTCCACAGTTCGCGGGGTTGAGGGGGAGGCTAACTATGGCTACACCTTC
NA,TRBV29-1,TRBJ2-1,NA,CSVDSWGNEQFF,TGCAGCGTTGACAGTTGGGGCAATGAGCAGTTCTTC
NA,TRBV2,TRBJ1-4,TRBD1,CASSRDRATEKLFF,TGTGCCAGCAGCCGGGACAGGGCAACAGAAAAACTGTTTTTT
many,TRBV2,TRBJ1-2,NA,CASTRDRNGGYTF,TGTGCCAGCACCCGCGACAGGAATGGTGGCTACACCTTC
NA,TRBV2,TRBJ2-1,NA,CASRMSATRNEQFF,TGTGCCAGCAGAATGTCAGCGACCAGAAATGAGCAGTTCTTC
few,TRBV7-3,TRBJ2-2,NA,CASSPGMATGELFF,TGTGCCAGCAGCCCAGGAATGGCCACCGGGGAGCTGTTTTTT
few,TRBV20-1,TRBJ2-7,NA,CSASVPGPAYEQYF,TGCAGTGCTAGTGTCCCGGGACCTGCCTACGAGCAGTACTTC
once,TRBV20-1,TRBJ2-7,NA,CSANLPAGPSYEQYF,TGCAGTGCAAACCTCCCCGCCGGGCCTTCCTACGAGCAGTACTTC
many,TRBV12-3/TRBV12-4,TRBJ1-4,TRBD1,CASSPDRANEKLFF,TGTGCCAGCAGCCCGGACAGGGCTAATGAAAAACTGTTTTTT